This TCR beta chain derives from a study of cytomegalovirus exposure and HLA in healthy donors. General observations from the study: One variant, a missense change in DCLRE1C, was linked in a later analysis to TCR beta V- and J-gene trimming. After further analysis at a later stage, 16,951 TCR beta sequences were associated with HLA alleles at 0.05 false discovery rate.

Though probably carrying unrecorded immune exposures, donors were nominally healthy at sampling. In the PCR, 60 Vbeta and 13 Jbeta primers were used. Profiling relied on immunoSEQ multiplex PCR, and the TCRdb table lists in-frame clones only, not all of them. The sample includes roughly 100,000 clones, more than 80% seen only once; the top ten take roughly 6.1%. About this clone: What it binds is unknown.

This CDR3 is 13 amino acids long. Germline CDR1 reads SQVTM; CDR2 reads ANQGSEA. V was trimmed by 8 bases and J by 0 bases, leaving 12 bases between them. This TCR came from a man aged 18 to 29 in good health and CMV-seronegative. Sequencing was carried out using PBMCs. The gene calls are TRBV29-1 and TRBJ2-3, with TRBD2 as a possible D gene (5 bases). As DNA, the CDR3 is TGCAGCCCTCGGGATGTTAGCACAGATACGCAGTATTTT. As protein: CSPRDVSTDTQYF.